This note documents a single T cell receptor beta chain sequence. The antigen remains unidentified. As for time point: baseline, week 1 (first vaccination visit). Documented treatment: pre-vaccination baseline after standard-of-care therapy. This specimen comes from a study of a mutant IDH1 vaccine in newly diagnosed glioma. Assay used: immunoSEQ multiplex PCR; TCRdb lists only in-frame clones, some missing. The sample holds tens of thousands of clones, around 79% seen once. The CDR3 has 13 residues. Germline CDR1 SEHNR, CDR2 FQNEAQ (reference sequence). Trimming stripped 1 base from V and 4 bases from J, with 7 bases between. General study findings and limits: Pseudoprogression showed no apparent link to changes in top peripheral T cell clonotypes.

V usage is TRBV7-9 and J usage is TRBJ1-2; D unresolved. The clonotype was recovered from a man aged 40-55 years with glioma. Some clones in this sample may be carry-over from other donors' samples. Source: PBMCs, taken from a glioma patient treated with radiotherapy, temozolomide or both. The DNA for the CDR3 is TGTGCCAGCAGCTTAGGGGGAGTCTATGGCTACACCTTC. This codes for CASSLGGVYGYTF.